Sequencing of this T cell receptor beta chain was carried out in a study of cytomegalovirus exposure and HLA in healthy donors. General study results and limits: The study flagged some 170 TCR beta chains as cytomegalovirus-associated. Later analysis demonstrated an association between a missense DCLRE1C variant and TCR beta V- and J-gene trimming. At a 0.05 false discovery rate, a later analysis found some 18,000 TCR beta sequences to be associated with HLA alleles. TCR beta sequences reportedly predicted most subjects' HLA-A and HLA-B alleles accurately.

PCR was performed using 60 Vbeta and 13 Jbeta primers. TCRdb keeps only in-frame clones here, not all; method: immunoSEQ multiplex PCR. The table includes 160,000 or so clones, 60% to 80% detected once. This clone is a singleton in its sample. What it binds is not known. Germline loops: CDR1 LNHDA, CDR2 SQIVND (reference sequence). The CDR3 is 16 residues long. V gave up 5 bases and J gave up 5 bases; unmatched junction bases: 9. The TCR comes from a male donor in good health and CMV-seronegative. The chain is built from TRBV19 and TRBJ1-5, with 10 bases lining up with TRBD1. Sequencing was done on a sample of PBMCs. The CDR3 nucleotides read TGTGCCAGTAGTTCTCCGGGACAGGGGATCGATCAGCCCCAGCATTTT. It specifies CASSSPGQGIDQPQHF.